The clone carrying this T cell receptor beta chain has more than one count but fewer than ten. Its antigen is still unknown. The data are from a study of T-cell memory formation after mild COVID-19. Looking at the study overall: Among the donors, TCR clusters were largely specific to each donor.

Study-level findings and limits: CD8+ contracting clones occupied EMRA, while CD4+ ones occupied mainly CM and EM. Second-wave clones reaching peak frequency on day 37 lacked confirmed SARS-CoV-2 specificity.

TCRdb reprocessed the 5' RACE reads with MiXCR, giving one entry per CDR3 protein. This table holds around 430,000 distinct CDR3 sequences, roughly 15% found once. CDR3 size: 12 residues. After removal of 6 bases from V and 3 bases from J, the junction contained 5 bases not matched to a gene. In germline, CDR1 is SQVTM, CDR2 ANQGSEA. Source material: PBMCs or a T cell subset sorted from them (not recorded which). The chain carries TRBV29-1 and TRBJ2-7; 7 bases align to TRBD1. The clonotype was recovered from a young man who had mild COVID-19 (a few samples of this study predate the infection). Cell type and time point are not known. For the CDR3, the DNA is TGCAGCGTGAACAGGGGTAACTACGAGCAGTACTTC. Amino acids: CSVNRGNYEQYF.